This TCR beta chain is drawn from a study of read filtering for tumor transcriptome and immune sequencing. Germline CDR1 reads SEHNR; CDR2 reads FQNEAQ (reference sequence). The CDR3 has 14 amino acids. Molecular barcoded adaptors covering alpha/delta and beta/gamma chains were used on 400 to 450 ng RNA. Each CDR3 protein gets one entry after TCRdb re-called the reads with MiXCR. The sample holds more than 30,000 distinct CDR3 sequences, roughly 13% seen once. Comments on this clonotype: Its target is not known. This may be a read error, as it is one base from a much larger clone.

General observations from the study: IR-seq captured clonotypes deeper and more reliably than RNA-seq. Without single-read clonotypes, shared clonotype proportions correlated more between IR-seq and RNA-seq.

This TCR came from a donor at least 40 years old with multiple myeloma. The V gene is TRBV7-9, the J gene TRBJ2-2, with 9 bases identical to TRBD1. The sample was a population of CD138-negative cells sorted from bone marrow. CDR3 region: CASGQGTNTGVLFF. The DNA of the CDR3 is TGTGCCAGCGGACAGGGGACAAACACCGGGGTGCTGTTTTTT. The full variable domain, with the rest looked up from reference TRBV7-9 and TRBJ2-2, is DTGVSQNPRHKITKRGQNVTFRCDPISEHNRLYWYRQTLGQGPEFLTYFQNEAQLEKSRLLSDRFSAERPKGSFSTLEIQRTEQGDSAMYLCASGQGTNTGVLFFGEGSRLTVL.